The rows below give T cell receptor beta chains drawn from one sample of a study of T cells in Graves' hyperthyroidism and ophthalmopathy. TCRdb processed the multiplex PCR reads anew with MiXCR; each CDR3 protein has one entry. The sample has 370,000 or so distinct CDR3 sequences, roughly 14% seen once; the top ten hold roughly 25%. The specimen sequenced was blood. These receptors all come from a woman under 30 with Graves' hyperthyroidism that later progressed to Graves' ophthalmopathy. The CDR3 runs from the conserved cysteine through the conserved F or W. A D gene is named only where the DNA matches it firmly. Part of the rows lack a size; the others show once, few, many or a class for expanded clones.

TRBV4-3	TRBJ2-1	TRBD1	.	TGCGCCAGCAGCCCGACACTTGGACAGGGGGCAAGGAATGAGCAGTTCTTC	CASSPTLGQGARNEQFF
TRBV5-1	TRBJ2-1	.	many	TGCGCCAGCAGCTTGGTGAGGACAGAAAGCTCCTACAATGAGCAGTTCTTC	CASSLVRTESSYNEQFF
TRBV24-1	TRBJ2-1	.	many	TGTGCCACCAGTGATCCGGGACACCACTCCTACAATGAGCAGTTCTTC	CATSDPGHHSYNEQFF
TRBV2	TRBJ2-1	.	many	TGTGCCAGCAGTGAAAGCCGGTACAATGAGCAGTTCTTC	CASSESRYNEQFF
TRBV7-2	TRBJ2-3	.	.	TGTGCCAGCAGCTTAGGAGGGACACACACAGATACGCAGTATTTT	CASSLGGTHTDTQYF
TRBV3-1	TRBJ2-7	TRBD1	many	TGTGCCAGCAGCATAGGACAGGACGCTTACGAGCAGTACTTC	CASSIGQDAYEQYF
TRBV12-3/TRBV12-4	TRBJ2-5	.	few	TGTGCCAGCGGCCCCAAAGTAGGCGGGTCGGAGTGGGAGACCCAGTACTTC	CASGPKVGGSEWETQYF
TRBV28	TRBJ1-2	.	many	TGTGCCAGCAGTCGACCGGGGAGGTTAAACTATGGCTACACCTTC	CASSRPGRLNYGYTF
TRBV11-2	TRBJ2-5	.	many	TGTGCCAGCAGCTTCTTTCCCGAGGGCCCGGAGACCCAGTACTTC	CASSFFPEGPETQYF
TRBV10-3	TRBJ1-5	.	few	TGTGCCATCAGTGAGGAACGGGATCAGCCCCAGCATTTT	CAISEERDQPQHF